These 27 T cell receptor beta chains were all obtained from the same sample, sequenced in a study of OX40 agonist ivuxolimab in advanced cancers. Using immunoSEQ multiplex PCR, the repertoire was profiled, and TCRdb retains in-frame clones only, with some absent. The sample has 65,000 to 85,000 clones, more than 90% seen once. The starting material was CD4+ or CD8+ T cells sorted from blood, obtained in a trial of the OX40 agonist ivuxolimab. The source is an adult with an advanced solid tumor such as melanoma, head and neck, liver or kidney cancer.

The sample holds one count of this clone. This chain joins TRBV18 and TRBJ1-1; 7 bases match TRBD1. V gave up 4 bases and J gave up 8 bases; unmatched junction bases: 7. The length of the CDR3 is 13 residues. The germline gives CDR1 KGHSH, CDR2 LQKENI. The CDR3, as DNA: TGTGCCAGCTCACGCGGGACAGCGCGCGAAGCTTTCTTT. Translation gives CASSRGTAREAFF.

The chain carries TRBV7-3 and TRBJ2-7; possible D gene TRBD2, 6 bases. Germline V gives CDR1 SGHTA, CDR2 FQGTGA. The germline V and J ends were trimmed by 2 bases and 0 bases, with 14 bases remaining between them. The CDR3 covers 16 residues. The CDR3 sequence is CASSLVSSASSYEQYF. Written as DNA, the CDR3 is TGTGCCAGCAGCTTAGTATCTAGCGCCAGCTCCTACGAGCAGTACTTC.

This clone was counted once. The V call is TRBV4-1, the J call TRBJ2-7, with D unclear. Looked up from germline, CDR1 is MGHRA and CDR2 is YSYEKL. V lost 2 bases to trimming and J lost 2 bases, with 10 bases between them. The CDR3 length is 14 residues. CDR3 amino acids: CASSQSGPPYEQYF. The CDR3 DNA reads TGCGCCAGCAGCCAATCCGGGCCTCCCTACGAGCAGTACTTC.

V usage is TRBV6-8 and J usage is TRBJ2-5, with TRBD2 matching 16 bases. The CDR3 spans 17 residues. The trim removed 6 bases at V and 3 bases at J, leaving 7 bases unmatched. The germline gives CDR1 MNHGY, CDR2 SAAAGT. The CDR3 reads CASSYGTSGRAEETQYF. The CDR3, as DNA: TGTGCCAGCAGCTACGGGACTAGCGGGAGGGCCGAAGAGACCCAGTACTTC.

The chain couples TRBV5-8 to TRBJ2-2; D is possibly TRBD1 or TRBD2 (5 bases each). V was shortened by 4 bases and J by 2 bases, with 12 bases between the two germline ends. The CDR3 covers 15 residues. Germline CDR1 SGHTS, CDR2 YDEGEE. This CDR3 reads CASSTGLRNTGELFF. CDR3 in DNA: TGTGCCAGCAGCACGGGGCTTCGAAACACCGGGGAGCTGTTTTTT.

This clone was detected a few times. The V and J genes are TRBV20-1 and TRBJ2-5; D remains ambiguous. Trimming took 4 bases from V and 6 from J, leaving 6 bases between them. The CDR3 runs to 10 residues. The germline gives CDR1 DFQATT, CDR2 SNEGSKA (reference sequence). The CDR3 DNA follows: TGCAGTGCTATTTGGCAGACCCAGTACTTC. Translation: CSAIWQTQYF.

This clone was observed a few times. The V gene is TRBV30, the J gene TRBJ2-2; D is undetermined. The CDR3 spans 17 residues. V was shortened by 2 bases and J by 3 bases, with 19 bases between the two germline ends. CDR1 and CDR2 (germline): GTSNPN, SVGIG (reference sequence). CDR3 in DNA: TGTGCCTGGAGTATTGCCCGGGTAACGACGTACACCGGGGAGCTGTTTTTT. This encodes CAWSIARVTTYTGELFF.

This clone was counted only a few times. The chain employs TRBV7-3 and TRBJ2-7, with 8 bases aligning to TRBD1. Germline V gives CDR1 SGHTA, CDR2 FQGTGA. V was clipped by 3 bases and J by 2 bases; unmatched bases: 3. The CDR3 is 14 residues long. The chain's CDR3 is CASSFGQGPYEQYF. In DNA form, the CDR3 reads TGTGCCAGCAGCTTTGGACAGGGACCCTACGAGCAGTACTTC.

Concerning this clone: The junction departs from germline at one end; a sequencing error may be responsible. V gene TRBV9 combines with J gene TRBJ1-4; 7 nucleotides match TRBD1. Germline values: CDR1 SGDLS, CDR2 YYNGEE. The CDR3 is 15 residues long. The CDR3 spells CATSEGTATNEKLFF. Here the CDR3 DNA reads TGTGCCACCAGCGAGGGGACAGCAACTAATGAAAAACTGTTTTTT.

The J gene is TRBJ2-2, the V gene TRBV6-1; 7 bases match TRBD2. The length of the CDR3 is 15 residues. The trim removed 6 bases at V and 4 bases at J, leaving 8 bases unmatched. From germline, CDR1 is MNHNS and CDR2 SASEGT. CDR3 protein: CASSAVWGGTGELFF. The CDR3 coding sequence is TGTGCCAGCAGCGCAGTTTGGGGGGGCACCGGGGAGCTGTTTTTT.

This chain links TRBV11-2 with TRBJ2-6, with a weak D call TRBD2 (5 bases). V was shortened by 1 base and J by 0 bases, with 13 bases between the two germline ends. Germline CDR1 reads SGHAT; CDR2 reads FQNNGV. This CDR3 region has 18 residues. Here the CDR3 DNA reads TGTGCCAGCAGCTTAGTCGGGGTTGGCCTCTCTGGGGCCAACGTCCTGACTTTC. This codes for CASSLVGVGLSGANVLTF. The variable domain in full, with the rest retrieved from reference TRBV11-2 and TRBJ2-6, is EAGVAQSPRYKIIEKRQSVAFWCNPISGHATLYWYQQILGQGPKLLIQFQNNGVVDDSQLPKDRFSAERLKGVDSTLKIQPAKLEDSAVYLCASSLVGVGLSGANVLTFGAGSRLTVL.

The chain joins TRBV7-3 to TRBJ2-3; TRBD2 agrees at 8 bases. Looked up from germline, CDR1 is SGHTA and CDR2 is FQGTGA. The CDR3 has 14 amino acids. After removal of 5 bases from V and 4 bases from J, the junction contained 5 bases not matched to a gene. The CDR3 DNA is TGTGCCAGCAGCCCGGGACTAGTGTCAGATACGCAGTATTTT. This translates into CASSPGLVSDTQYF.

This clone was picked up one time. CDR3 nucleotides: TGTGCCAGCAGCCGCACTCAGGGGTCCTACGAGCAGTACTTC. Its translation: CASSRTQGSYEQYF. The V gene is TRBV5-5, the J gene TRBJ2-7, with D possibly TRBD1 on 6 matching bases. Germline CDR1 and CDR2: SGHKS and YYEKEE (reference sequence). The CDR3 extends over 14 amino acids. The V end was cut by 4 bases, the J end by 1 base, with 12 bases between.

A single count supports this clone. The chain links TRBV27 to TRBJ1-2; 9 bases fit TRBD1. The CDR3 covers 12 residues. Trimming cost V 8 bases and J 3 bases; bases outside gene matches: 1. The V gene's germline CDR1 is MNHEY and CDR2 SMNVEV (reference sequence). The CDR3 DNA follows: TGTGCCAGCCGGGACAGGGACTATGGCTACACCTTC. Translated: CASRDRDYGYTF.

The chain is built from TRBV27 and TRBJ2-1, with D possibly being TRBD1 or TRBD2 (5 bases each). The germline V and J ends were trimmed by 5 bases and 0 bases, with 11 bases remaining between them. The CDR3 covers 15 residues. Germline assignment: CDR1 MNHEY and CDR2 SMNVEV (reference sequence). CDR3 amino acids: CASSASGTSYNEQFF. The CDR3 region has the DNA TGTGCCAGCAGTGCATCCGGGACCTCCTACAATGAGCAGTTCTTC.

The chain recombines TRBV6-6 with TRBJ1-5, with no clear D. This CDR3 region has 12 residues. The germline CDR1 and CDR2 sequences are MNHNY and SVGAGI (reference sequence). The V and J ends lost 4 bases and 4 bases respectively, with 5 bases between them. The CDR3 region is CASSSINQPQHF. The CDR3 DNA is TGTGCCAGCAGTTCGATAAATCAGCCCCAGCATTTT.

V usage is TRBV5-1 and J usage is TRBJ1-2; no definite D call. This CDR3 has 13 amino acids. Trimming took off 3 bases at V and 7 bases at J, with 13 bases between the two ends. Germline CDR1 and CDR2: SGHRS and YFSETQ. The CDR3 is CASSSGGSVGYTF. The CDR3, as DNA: TGCGCCAGCAGCTCTGGCGGGTCCGTTGGCTACACCTTC.

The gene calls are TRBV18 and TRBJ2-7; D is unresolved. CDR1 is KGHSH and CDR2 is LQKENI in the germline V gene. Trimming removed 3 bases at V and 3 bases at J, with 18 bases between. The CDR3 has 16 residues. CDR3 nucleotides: TGTGCCAGCTCACCCCAGGACGGAAGCCTCCACTACGAGCAGTACTTC. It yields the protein CASSPQDGSLHYEQYF.

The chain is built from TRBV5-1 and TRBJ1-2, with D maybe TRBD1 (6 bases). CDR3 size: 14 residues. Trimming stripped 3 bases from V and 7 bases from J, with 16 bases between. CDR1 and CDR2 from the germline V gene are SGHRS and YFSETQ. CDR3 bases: TGCGCCAGCAGCTCCGCAGGGGCGGGTGGTGGCTACACCTTC. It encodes CASSSAGAGGGYTF.

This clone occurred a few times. The CDR3 region has the DNA TGTGCCAGCAATAACCTGGGGATAAGGCAGTACTTC. Amino acid sequence: CASNNLGIRQYF. The chain uses TRBV2 and TRBJ2-7, with no clear D. The CDR3 spans 12 residues. V was pared by 7 bases and J by 9 bases, with 16 bases between. Germline V gene data show CDR1 as SNHLY and CDR2 as FYNNEI.

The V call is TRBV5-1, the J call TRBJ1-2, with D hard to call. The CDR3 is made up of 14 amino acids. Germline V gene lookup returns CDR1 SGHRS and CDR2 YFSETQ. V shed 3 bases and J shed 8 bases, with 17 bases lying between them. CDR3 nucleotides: TGCGCCAGCAGCTGGGAGGAGGGCCGGGGAGGCTACACCTTC. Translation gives CASSWEEGRGGYTF.

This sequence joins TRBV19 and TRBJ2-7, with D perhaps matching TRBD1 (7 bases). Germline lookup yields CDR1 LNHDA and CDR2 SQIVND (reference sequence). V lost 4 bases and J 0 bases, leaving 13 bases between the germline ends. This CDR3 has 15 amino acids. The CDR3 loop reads CASSNGGDSSYEQYF. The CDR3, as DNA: TGTGCCAGTAGTAACGGCGGGGACAGCTCCTACGAGCAGTACTTC.

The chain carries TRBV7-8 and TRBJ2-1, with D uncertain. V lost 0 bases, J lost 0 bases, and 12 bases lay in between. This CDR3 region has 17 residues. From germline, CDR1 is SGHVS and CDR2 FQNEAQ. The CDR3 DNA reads TGTGCCAGCAGCTTAGCGCAGCACACCCGCTCCTACAATGAGCAGTTCTTC. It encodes CASSLAQHTRSYNEQFF.

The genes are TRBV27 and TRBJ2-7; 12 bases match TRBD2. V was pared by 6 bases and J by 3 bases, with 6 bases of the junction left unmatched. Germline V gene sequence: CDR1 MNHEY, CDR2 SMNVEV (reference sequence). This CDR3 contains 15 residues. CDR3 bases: TGTGCCAGCAGCCCAACTAGCGGGAGGAGCTACGAGCAGTACTTC. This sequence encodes CASSPTSGRSYEQYF.

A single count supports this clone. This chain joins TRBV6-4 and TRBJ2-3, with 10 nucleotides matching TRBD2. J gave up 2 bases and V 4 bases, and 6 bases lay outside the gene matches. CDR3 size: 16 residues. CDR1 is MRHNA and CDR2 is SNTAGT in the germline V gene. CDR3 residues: CASSASSGGSTDTQYF. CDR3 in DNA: TGTGCCAGCAGTGCCTCTAGCGGGGGATCCACAGATACGCAGTATTTT.

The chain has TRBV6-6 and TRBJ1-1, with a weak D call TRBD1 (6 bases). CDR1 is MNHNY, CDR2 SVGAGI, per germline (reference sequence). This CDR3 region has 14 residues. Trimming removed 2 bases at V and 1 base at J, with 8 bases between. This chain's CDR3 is CASSYGGGNTEAFF. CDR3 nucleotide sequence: TGTGCCAGCAGTTACGGAGGGGGGAACACTGAAGCTTTCTTT.

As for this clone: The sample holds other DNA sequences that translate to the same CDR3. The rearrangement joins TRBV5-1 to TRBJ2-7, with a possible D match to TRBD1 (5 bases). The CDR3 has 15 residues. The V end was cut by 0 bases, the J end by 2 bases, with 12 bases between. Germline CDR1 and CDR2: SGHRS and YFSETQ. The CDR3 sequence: CASSLEGQGAYEQYF. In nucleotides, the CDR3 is TGCGCCAGCAGCTTGGAAGGGCAGGGCGCCTACGAGCAGTACTTC.